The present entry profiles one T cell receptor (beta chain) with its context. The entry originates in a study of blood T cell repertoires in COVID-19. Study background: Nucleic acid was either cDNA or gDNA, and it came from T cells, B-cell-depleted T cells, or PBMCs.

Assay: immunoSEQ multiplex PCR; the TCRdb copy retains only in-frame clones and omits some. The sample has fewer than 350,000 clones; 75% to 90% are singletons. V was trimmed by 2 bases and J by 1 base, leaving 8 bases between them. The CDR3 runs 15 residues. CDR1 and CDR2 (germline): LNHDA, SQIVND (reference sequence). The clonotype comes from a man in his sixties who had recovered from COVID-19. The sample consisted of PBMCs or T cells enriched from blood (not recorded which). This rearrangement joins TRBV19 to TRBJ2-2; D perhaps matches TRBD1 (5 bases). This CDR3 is CASSIQGRNTGELFF. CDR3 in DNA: TGTGCCAGTAGTATACAGGGTAGGAACACCGGGGAGCTGTTTTTT. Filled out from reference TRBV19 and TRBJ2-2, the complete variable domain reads DGGITQSPKYLFRKEGQNVTLSCEQNLNHDAMYWYRQDPGQGLRLIYYSQIVNDFQKGDIAEGYSVSREKKESFPLTVTSAQKNPTAFYLCASSIQGRNTGELFFGEGSRLTVL.